Listed here are 20 T cell receptor beta chains from one sample, sequenced in a study of blood T cell repertoires in COVID-19. Profiled with immunoSEQ multiplex PCR; TCRdb holds only in-frame clones, not every one. Here the sample spans 150,000 or so clones, roughly 89% being singletons. Sample: peripheral blood. The receptor source for this set is a man in his 60s with active or convalescent COVID-19.

The chain's CDR3 is CASSKTANYGYTF. The CDR3 coding sequence is TGTGCCAGCAGCAAGACAGCTAACTATGGCTACACCTTC. This sequence joins TRBV5-6 and TRBJ1-2; TRBD1 might be the D (5 bases). Trimming pared 4 bases from V and 0 bases from J, leaving 7 bases between. The CDR3 totals 13 residues. The V gene's germline CDR1 is SGHDT and CDR2 YYEEEE.

Only a few counts were recorded for this clone. The DNA of the CDR3 is TGTGCCAGCAGCCGTACAGAGTACACTGAAGCTTTCTTT. Translating gives CASSRTEYTEAFF. The chain recombines TRBV7-8 with TRBJ1-1; D is ambiguous. Germline-derived CDR1 and CDR2 are SGHVS and FQNEAQ. With 5 bases removed from V and 3 bases from J, the gap between germline ends came to 10 bases. This CDR3 region has 13 residues.

This clone was observed a single time. The CDR3 loop is CASSVGQFNYGYTF. The CDR3, as DNA: TGTGCCAGCAGCGTAGGACAGTTTAACTATGGCTACACCTTC. This chain connects TRBV7-8 to TRBJ1-2, with D possibly TRBD1 on 6 matching bases. Deletions cut 5 bases from V and 1 base from J, with 11 bases between. From germline, CDR1 is SGHVS and CDR2 FQNEAQ. The length of the CDR3 is 14 residues.

The chain carries TRBV19 and TRBJ2-3, with TRBD1 identical over 9 bases. The CDR3 is 15 amino acids. In germline, CDR1 is LNHDA, CDR2 SQIVND (reference sequence). With 9 bases clipped from V and 1 base from J, the junction kept 8 bases outside the gene matches. In DNA, the CDR3 is TGTGCCAGCCTGCCCCGGACAGGGGGCACAGATACGCAGTATTTT. Translating gives CASLPRTGGTDTQYF. The whole variable domain, filled in from reference TRBV19 and TRBJ2-3, reads DGGITQSPKYLFRKEGQNVTLSCEQNLNHDAMYWYRQDPGQGLRLIYYSQIVNDFQKGDIAEGYSVSREKKESFPLTVTSAQKNPTAFYLCASLPRTGGTDTQYFGPGTRLTVL.

The chain carries TRBV7-8 and TRBJ1-2; TRBD1 matches 9 bases. Germline lookup yields CDR1 SGHVS and CDR2 FQNEAQ. After removal of 2 bases from V and 0 bases from J, the junction contained 7 bases not matched to a gene. The CDR3 has 17 residues. The CDR3 region is CASSLITGGSANYGYTF. DNA for the CDR3: TGTGCCAGCAGCTTAATCACAGGGGGCTCTGCTAACTATGGCTACACCTTC.

The rearrangement links TRBV10-3 to TRBJ2-1, with a weak D call TRBD1 (5 bases). CDR3 length: 13 residues. Trimming took 2 bases from V and 5 from J, leaving 7 bases between them. Per the germline V gene, CDR1 is ENHRY and CDR2 is SYGVKD. As DNA, the CDR3 is TGTGCCATCAGTGAGGGGGCCAACAATGAGCAGTTCTTC. This codes for CAISEGANNEQFF.

This clone has just one count. V gene TRBV24-1 combines with J gene TRBJ1-2; maybe TRBD1 (5 bases). The CDR3 consists of 11 residues. The germline V gene has CDR1 KGHDR and CDR2 SFDVKD. Trimming pared 4 bases from V and 7 bases from J, leaving 6 bases between. CDR3 residues: CATSDGGGYTF. In DNA form, the CDR3 reads TGTGCCACCAGTGACGGGGGTGGCTACACCTTC.

The chain joins TRBV19 to TRBJ1-2; 7 nucleotides agree with TRBD1. Trimming cost V 7 bases and J 5 bases; bases outside gene matches: 16. The CDR3 consists of 16 residues. Germline CDR1 is LNHDA and CDR2 is SQIVND (reference sequence). CDR3 nucleotide sequence: TGTGCCAGTACGTCGGACAGGATAAAGGGGGGATATGGCTACACCTTC. This encodes CASTSDRIKGGYGYTF. The complete variable domain, with remaining parts taken from reference TRBV19 and TRBJ1-2, reads DGGITQSPKYLFRKEGQNVTLSCEQNLNHDAMYWYRQDPGQGLRLIYYSQIVNDFQKGDIAEGYSVSREKKESFPLTVTSAQKNPTAFYLCASTSDRIKGGYGYTFGSGTRLTVV.

The chain links TRBV2 to TRBJ1-2, with TRBD1 identical over 8 bases. The junction had 1 base not matched to a gene; V was cut back by 5 bases and J by 5 bases. This CDR3 spans 12 amino acids. Germline CDR1 is SNHLY and CDR2 is FYNNEI. CDR3 sequence reads: CASSNRGYGYTF. CDR3 sequence (DNA): TGTGCCAGCAGTAACAGGGGGTATGGCTACACCTTC. The complete variable domain, with remaining parts taken from reference TRBV2 and TRBJ1-2, reads EPEVTQTPSHQVTQMGQEVILRCVPISNHLYFYWYRQILGQKVEFLVSFYNNEISEKSEIFDDQFSVERPDGSNFTLKIRSTKLEDSAMYFCASSNRGYGYTFGSGTRLTVV.

The rearrangement uses TRBV27 and TRBJ2-5, with TRBD2 as a possible D gene (6 bases). Germline V gives CDR1 MNHEY, CDR2 SMNVEV (reference sequence). Trimming took off 6 bases at V and 1 base at J, with 12 bases between the two ends. CDR3 size: 14 residues. CDR3 sequence: CASRPSGPQETQYF. The CDR3 nucleotides are TGTGCCAGCAGGCCGAGCGGGCCCCAAGAGACCCAGTACTTC.

The rearrangement uses TRBV19 and TRBJ1-2; TRBD1 is a possible D gene (5 bases). This CDR3 has 13 residues. With 5 bases removed from V and 2 bases from J, the gap between germline ends came to 9 bases. Looked up from germline, CDR1 is LNHDA and CDR2 is SQIVND (reference sequence). The CDR3 region is CASSARDNYGYTF. DNA for the CDR3: TGTGCCAGTAGTGCGCGGGACAACTATGGCTACACCTTC.

The table lists this clone with a count of one. J is TRBJ2-1 and V is TRBV11-2; 8 nucleotides match TRBD1. This CDR3 is 15 amino acids long. Germline lookup yields CDR1 SGHAT and CDR2 FQNNGV. V trimming: 1 base; J trimming: 3 bases; junction bases outside the gene matches: 2. This CDR3 is CASSLAGTGYNEQFF. The CDR3 nucleotides read TGTGCCAGCAGCTTAGCCGGGACAGGCTACAATGAGCAGTTCTTC.

The chain is built from TRBV28 and TRBJ1-4, with TRBD1 identical over 7 bases. CDR3 length equals 15 residues. Germline CDR1 reads MDHEN; CDR2 reads SYDVKM. Losses at the gene ends were 6 bases for V and 4 bases for J; bases not matched to a gene: 8. This CDR3 reads CASSFQGQLNEKLFF. In nucleotides, the CDR3 is TGTGCCAGCAGCTTTCAGGGACAGCTTAATGAAAAACTGTTTTTT.

This clone was counted between two and nine times. The chain has TRBV6-4 and TRBJ1-4, with D unclear. Per the germline V gene, CDR1 is MRHNA and CDR2 is SNTAGT. The CDR3 runs 15 residues. The ends were cut back, 5 bases at V and 6 bases at J, with 16 bases in the middle. CDR3 bases: TGTGCCAGCAGTACGACGGCTCGGGAAGATGAAAAACTGTTTTTT. It is translated as CASSTTAREDEKLFF.

The chain has TRBV5-8 and TRBJ2-5; 15 bases agree with TRBD2. Germline CDR1 SGHTS, CDR2 YDEGEE. The CDR3 is 20 amino acids. J lost 4 bases, V lost 5 bases, and 18 bases had no gene match. CDR3 protein: CASSPGPGLAGGYLSETQYF. CDR3 sequence (DNA): TGTGCCAGCAGTCCGGGACCGGGACTAGCGGGAGGATACCTTTCAGAGACCCAGTACTTC.

Only a few counts were recorded for this clone. The chain uses TRBV5-1 and TRBJ2-3, with 10 bases aligning to TRBD2. This CDR3 region has 16 residues. CDR1 is SGHRS and CDR2 is YFSETQ in the germline V gene. V shed 0 bases, J shed 2 bases, and the junction held 3 bases outside the gene matches. The CDR3 coding sequence is TGCGCCAGCAGCTTGGAGGGACTAGCGATCACAGATACGCAGTATTTT. Its protein is CASSLEGLAITDTQYF.

The chain combines TRBV6-5 with TRBJ2-7; a weak D match, TRBD1 (5 bases). The CDR3 is made up of 15 amino acids. Trimming took 6 bases from V and 0 from J, leaving 15 bases between them. In germline, CDR1 is MNHEY, CDR2 SVGAGI. CDR3 DNA sequence: TGTGCCAGCAGACTCTCGAAGGGGTTCTCCTACGAGCAGTACTTC. Translating it yields CASRLSKGFSYEQYF.

This chain uses TRBV18 with TRBJ1-1; TRBD1 is a possible D gene (6 bases). Trimming left V 5 bases short and J 3 bases short, with 13 bases between. Germline values: CDR1 KGHSH, CDR2 LQKENI. The CDR3 has 14 residues. The CDR3 DNA follows: TGTGCCAGCTCAAACAGGGTCGGGGACACTGAAGCTTTCTTT. It specifies CASSNRVGDTEAFF.

This clone came up once. J is TRBJ1-1 and V is TRBV11-2; tentatively, D is TRBD1 (5 bases). Trimming removed 1 base from V and 5 bases from J, with 8 bases in between. The germline V gene encodes CDR1 SGHAT and CDR2 FQNNGV. The CDR3 is 13 residues long. DNA for the CDR3: TGTGCCAGCAGCTTAGCCCGACAGACTGAAGCTTTCTTT. Amino acid sequence: CASSLARQTEAFF.

The chain recombines TRBV28 with TRBJ1-2; D remains ambiguous. Germline-derived CDR1 and CDR2 are MDHEN and SYDVKM. The CDR3 spans 14 residues. Trimming pared 3 bases from V and 0 bases from J, leaving 8 bases between. The CDR3: CASSLQESNYGYTF. In DNA, the CDR3 is TGTGCCAGCAGTTTGCAGGAATCTAACTATGGCTACACCTTC.